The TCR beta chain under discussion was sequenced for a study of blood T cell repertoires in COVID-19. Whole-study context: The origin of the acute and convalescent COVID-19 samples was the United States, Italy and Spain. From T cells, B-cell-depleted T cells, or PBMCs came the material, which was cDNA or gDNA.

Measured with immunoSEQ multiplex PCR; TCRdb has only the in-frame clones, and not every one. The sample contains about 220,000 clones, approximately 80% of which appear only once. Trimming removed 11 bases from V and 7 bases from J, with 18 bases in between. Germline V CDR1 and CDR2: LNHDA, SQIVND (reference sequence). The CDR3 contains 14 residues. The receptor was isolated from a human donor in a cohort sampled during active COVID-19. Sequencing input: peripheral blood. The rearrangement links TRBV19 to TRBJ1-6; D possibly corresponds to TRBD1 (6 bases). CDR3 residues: CASRAGAMNSPLHF. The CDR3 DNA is TGTGCCTCCAGGGCGGGGGCGATGAATTCACCCCTCCACTTT.